This is a list of T cell receptor beta chains from one sample in a study of blood T cell repertoires in COVID-19. Some clones are missing from TCRdb's copy, which holds only in-frame ones; the method was immunoSEQ multiplex PCR. The table records about 400,000 clones, 75% to 90% of them present only once. The sequenced sample consisted of peripheral blood. Receptor source: a woman aged 55-69 years with COVID-19, enrolled during active disease. Both conserved end residues are part of each CDR3. A D gene is named only where the DNA matches it firmly. Only some rows state a clone size, as once, few, many or a class for expanded clones.

J	V	size	D	CDR3	DNA
TRBJ1-2	TRBV5-1	-	-	CASSFDWTRRYGYTF	TGCGCCAGCAGCTTCGATTGGACCAGGAGGTATGGCTACACCTTC
TRBJ2-5	TRBV11-2	-	-	CASSLESLPKETQYF	TGTGCCAGCAGCTTAGAGTCTTTGCCTAAAGAGACCCAGTACTTC
TRBJ2-3	TRBV2	-	TRBD2	CASSVLGLASDTQYF	TGTGCCAGCAGTGTTTTGGGACTAGCTTCAGATACGCAGTATTTT
TRBJ1-3	TRBV30	-	-	CAWSVSPGGPGNTIYF	TGTGCCTGGAGTGTAAGTCCGGGAGGCCCCGGAAACACCATATATTTT
TRBJ2-7	TRBV4-3	-	TRBD1	CASSPGQGDNEQYF	TGCGCCAGCAGCCCGGGGCAGGGGGATAACGAGCAGTACTTC
TRBJ2-3	TRBV7-8	once	TRBD1	CASSRRGDRGTDTQYF	TGTGCCAGCAGCCGGAGAGGGGACAGGGGCACAGATACGCAGTATTTT
TRBJ1-3	TRBV2	-	-	CASSEVPSGNTIYF	TGTGCCAGCAGTGAGGTTCCGAGTGGAAACACCATATATTTT
TRBJ2-5	TRBV11-2	-	-	CASSKAESQETQYF	TGTGCCAGCAGCAAGGCGGAGTCCCAAGAGACCCAGTACTTC
TRBJ2-3	TRBV7-9	-	TRBD2	CASSRLAGEDYTDTQYF	TGTGCCAGCAGCCGACTAGCGGGGGAAGATTACACAGATACGCAGTATTTT
TRBJ1-2	TRBV2	-	-	CASSQMQGTYGYTF	TGTGCCAGCAGTCAAATGCAGGGAACTTATGGCTACACCTTC
TRBJ1-2	TRBV25-1	-	-	CASADPSTSMTF	TGTGCCAGCGCCGACCCTTCGACTTCGATGACCTTC
TRBJ2-2	TRBV15	-	-	CATSRNTGELFF	TGTGCCACCAGCCGGAACACCGGGGAGCTGTTTTTT
TRBJ2-7	TRBV6-5	once	-	CASRLSGNPREEQYF	TGTGCCAGCAGATTATCCGGGAACCCCCGGGAAGAGCAGTACTTC
TRBJ2-7	TRBV7-9	-	-	CASSSVLKSGEQYF	TGTGCCAGCAGTTCAGTACTCAAAAGCGGTGAGCAGTACTTC
TRBJ2-3	TRBV5-1	-	TRBD1	CASSDRGPISTDTQYF	TGCGCCAGCAGCGACAGGGGGCCGATAAGCACAGATACGCAGTATTTT
TRBJ2-3	TRBV13	-	TRBD1	CASSSRTGGGTDTQYF	TGTGCCAGCAGCTCCCGGACAGGGGGAGGGACAGATACGCAGTATTTT
TRBJ1-1	TRBV14	-	-	CASSLTGPTEAFF	TGTGCCAGCAGCTTAACAGGGCCCACTGAAGCTTTCTTT
TRBJ2-2	TRBV30	-	-	CAWSGGNTGELFF	TGTGCCTGGAGCGGGGGAAACACCGGGGAGCTGTTTTTT
TRBJ2-7	TRBV7-7	-	TRBD1	CASSTRQGYEQYF	TGTGCCAGCAGCACCCGACAGGGTTACGAGCAGTACTTC
TRBJ1-2	TRBV6-4	-	TRBD1	CASSDIPRGQVVIYTF	TGTGCCAGCAGTGACATCCCCAGGGGGCAGGTGGTAATCTACACCTTC
TRBJ2-1	TRBV7-9	-	TRBD2	CASSFRGLAANEQFF	TGTGCCAGCAGCTTCCGTGGACTAGCGGCTAATGAGCAGTTCTTC
TRBJ2-3	TRBV5-8	-	TRBD1	CASSFWDRGADTQYF	TGTGCCAGCAGCTTTTGGGACAGGGGGGCAGATACGCAGTATTTT
TRBJ2-5	TRBV9	-	-	CASSVQGSETQYF	TGTGCCAGCAGCGTACAGGGGTCGGAGACCCAGTACTTC
TRBJ1-1	TRBV29-1	-	-	CSVRQANTEAFF	TGCAGCGTAAGACAGGCGAACACTGAAGCTTTCTTT
TRBJ1-6	TRBV30	-	TRBD1	CAWGQGANSPLHF	TGTGCCTGGGGACAGGGGGCTAATTCACCCCTCCACTTT
TRBJ2-1	TRBV29-1	-	TRBD1	CSVEDRVVYNEQFF	TGCAGCGTTGAGGACAGGGTTGTTTACAATGAGCAGTTCTTC
TRBJ2-2	TRBV2	-	-	CASEARDKTTGELFF	TGTGCCAGCGAAGCCCGGGACAAAACCACCGGGGAGCTGTTTTTT
TRBJ1-1	TRBV2	-	TRBD1	CASSEAQGGNTEAFF	TGTGCCAGCAGTGAAGCTCAGGGGGGGAACACTGAAGCTTTCTTT
TRBJ2-7	TRBV7-6	-	-	CASSEGGGFEQYF	TGTGCCAGCAGCGAAGGGGGGGGTTTCGAGCAGTACTTC
TRBJ1-2	TRBV18	-	-	CASSPQDESYGYTF	TGTGCCAGCTCACCTCAGGATGAAAGCTATGGCTACACCTTC
TRBJ2-4	TRBV7-2	-	TRBD2	CASSLLAQAGDIQYF	TGTGCCAGCAGCTTATTAGCCCAAGCGGGGGACATTCAGTACTTC
TRBJ2-2	TRBV5-1	-	-	CASSSYTGELFF	TGCGCCAGCAGCTCGTACACCGGGGAGCTGTTTTTT
TRBJ2-5	TRBV7-2	-	-	CASSLGGKQETQYF	TGTGCCAGCAGCTTAGGAGGGAAGCAAGAGACCCAGTACTTC
TRBJ2-7	TRBV5-1	-	-	CASSLFGGYEQYF	TGCGCCAGCAGCTTGTTCGGGGGCTACGAGCAGTACTTC
TRBJ2-6	TRBV4-1	-	TRBD1	CASSPRDRGESGANVLTF	TGCGCCAGCAGCCCCCGGGACAGGGGGGAGTCTGGGGCCAACGTCCTGACTTTC
TRBJ2-3	TRBV7-9	-	TRBD1	CASSKGTGGSTDTQYF	TGTGCCAGCAGCAAGGGGACAGGCGGTAGCACAGATACGCAGTATTTT
TRBJ2-5	TRBV7-7	-	TRBD2	CASSSSSSGQETQYF	TGTGCCAGCAGCAGCTCTTCTAGCGGCCAAGAGACCCAGTACTTC
TRBJ2-6	TRBV9	once	TRBD1	CASSVYTGAGANVLTF	TGTGCCAGCAGCGTCTATACAGGGGCTGGGGCCAACGTCCTGACTTTC
TRBJ2-5	TRBV7-6	once	-	CASSLGGTRSRETQYF	TGTGCCAGCAGCTTAGGAGGGACTCGTTCTAGGGAGACCCAGTACTTC
TRBJ1-4	TRBV14	-	TRBD1	CASSSSGQAFGKLFF	TGTGCCAGCAGCTCATCGGGACAGGCCTTTGGAAAACTGTTTTTT
TRBJ2-1	TRBV30	-	TRBD1	CGGTGYAYNEQFF	TGTGGGGGGACAGGGTATGCCTACAATGAGCAGTTCTTC
TRBJ1-1	TRBV19	-	-	CASSFWTSEAFF	TGTGCCAGTAGTTTCTGGACATCTGAAGCTTTCTTT
TRBJ2-3	TRBV5-4	-	-	CASSLQGGTDTQYF	TGTGCCAGCAGTTTACAGGGAGGCACAGATACGCAGTATTTT
TRBJ1-1	TRBV27	-	-	CASSLVSRALSTEAFF	TGTGCCAGCAGTTTGGTTAGCAGGGCCCTGTCCACTGAAGCTTTCTTT
TRBJ1-1	TRBV7-2	once	-	CASSWSRFGTEAFF	TGTGCCAGCAGCTGGAGTAGGTTCGGGACTGAAGCTTTCTTT
TRBJ2-2	TRBV4-1	-	TRBD1	CAGPRTLDRGPGELFF	TGCGCCGGGCCACGGACGCTAGACAGGGGTCCCGGGGAGCTGTTTTTT
TRBJ1-5	TRBV16	-	-	CASSQEFYSNQPQHF	TGTGCCAGCAGCCAAGAGTTTTATAGCAATCAGCCCCAGCATTTT
TRBJ2-1	TRBV27	-	TRBD2	CASSLSDNSGASYNEQFF	TGTGCCAGCAGTTTATCGGACAATAGCGGGGCCTCCTACAATGAGCAGTTCTTC
TRBJ2-7	TRBV11-3	-	-	CASSLVGRYEQYF	TGTGCCAGCAGCTTAGTAGGCAGGTACGAGCAGTACTTC
TRBJ1-6	TRBV5-4	many	-	CASSEGEGYYNSPLHF	TGTGCCAGCAGCGAGGGAGAAGGGTACTATAATTCACCCCTCCACTTT
TRBJ2-2	TRBV27	-	-	CASTLGTPDTGELFF	TGTGCCAGCACCCTCGGGACTCCCGACACCGGGGAGCTGTTTTTT
TRBJ1-1	TRBV10-3	-	-	CAISEPGRAYEAFF	TGTGCCATCAGTGAGCCGGGAAGGGCCTATGAAGCTTTCTTT
TRBJ1-2	TRBV19	-	-	CASSDDSYGYTF	TGTGCCAGTAGTGACGACAGCTATGGCTACACCTTC
TRBJ2-1	TRBV6-4	-	-	CASRRELSNSYNEQFF	TGTGCCAGCAGGCGGGAACTATCAAACTCCTACAATGAGCAGTTCTTC
TRBJ2-5	TRBV27	-	TRBD1	CASPRTGGETQYF	TGTGCCAGTCCGAGGACAGGCGGGGAGACCCAGTACTTC
TRBJ2-1	TRBV9	-	TRBD2	CASSVVRGGLNEQFF	TGTGCCAGCAGCGTAGTGCGGGGGGGCCTTAATGAGCAGTTCTTC
TRBJ1-2	TRBV25-1	-	-	CASSGPFYGYTF	TGTGCCAGCAGCGGTCCATTCTATGGCTACACCTTC
TRBJ2-3	TRBV6-5	-	TRBD2	CASSLAGRADTQYF	TGTGCCAGCAGTCTAGCGGGAAGGGCAGATACGCAGTATTTT
TRBJ2-2	TRBV6-1	-	TRBD1	CASSEALGTVDDTGELFF	TGTGCCAGCAGTGAAGCGCTCGGGACAGTCGATGACACCGGGGAGCTGTTTTTT
TRBJ1-5	TRBV19	-	TRBD1	CASSATGGYQPQHF	TGTGCCAGTAGCGCGACAGGGGGCTATCAGCCCCAGCATTTT